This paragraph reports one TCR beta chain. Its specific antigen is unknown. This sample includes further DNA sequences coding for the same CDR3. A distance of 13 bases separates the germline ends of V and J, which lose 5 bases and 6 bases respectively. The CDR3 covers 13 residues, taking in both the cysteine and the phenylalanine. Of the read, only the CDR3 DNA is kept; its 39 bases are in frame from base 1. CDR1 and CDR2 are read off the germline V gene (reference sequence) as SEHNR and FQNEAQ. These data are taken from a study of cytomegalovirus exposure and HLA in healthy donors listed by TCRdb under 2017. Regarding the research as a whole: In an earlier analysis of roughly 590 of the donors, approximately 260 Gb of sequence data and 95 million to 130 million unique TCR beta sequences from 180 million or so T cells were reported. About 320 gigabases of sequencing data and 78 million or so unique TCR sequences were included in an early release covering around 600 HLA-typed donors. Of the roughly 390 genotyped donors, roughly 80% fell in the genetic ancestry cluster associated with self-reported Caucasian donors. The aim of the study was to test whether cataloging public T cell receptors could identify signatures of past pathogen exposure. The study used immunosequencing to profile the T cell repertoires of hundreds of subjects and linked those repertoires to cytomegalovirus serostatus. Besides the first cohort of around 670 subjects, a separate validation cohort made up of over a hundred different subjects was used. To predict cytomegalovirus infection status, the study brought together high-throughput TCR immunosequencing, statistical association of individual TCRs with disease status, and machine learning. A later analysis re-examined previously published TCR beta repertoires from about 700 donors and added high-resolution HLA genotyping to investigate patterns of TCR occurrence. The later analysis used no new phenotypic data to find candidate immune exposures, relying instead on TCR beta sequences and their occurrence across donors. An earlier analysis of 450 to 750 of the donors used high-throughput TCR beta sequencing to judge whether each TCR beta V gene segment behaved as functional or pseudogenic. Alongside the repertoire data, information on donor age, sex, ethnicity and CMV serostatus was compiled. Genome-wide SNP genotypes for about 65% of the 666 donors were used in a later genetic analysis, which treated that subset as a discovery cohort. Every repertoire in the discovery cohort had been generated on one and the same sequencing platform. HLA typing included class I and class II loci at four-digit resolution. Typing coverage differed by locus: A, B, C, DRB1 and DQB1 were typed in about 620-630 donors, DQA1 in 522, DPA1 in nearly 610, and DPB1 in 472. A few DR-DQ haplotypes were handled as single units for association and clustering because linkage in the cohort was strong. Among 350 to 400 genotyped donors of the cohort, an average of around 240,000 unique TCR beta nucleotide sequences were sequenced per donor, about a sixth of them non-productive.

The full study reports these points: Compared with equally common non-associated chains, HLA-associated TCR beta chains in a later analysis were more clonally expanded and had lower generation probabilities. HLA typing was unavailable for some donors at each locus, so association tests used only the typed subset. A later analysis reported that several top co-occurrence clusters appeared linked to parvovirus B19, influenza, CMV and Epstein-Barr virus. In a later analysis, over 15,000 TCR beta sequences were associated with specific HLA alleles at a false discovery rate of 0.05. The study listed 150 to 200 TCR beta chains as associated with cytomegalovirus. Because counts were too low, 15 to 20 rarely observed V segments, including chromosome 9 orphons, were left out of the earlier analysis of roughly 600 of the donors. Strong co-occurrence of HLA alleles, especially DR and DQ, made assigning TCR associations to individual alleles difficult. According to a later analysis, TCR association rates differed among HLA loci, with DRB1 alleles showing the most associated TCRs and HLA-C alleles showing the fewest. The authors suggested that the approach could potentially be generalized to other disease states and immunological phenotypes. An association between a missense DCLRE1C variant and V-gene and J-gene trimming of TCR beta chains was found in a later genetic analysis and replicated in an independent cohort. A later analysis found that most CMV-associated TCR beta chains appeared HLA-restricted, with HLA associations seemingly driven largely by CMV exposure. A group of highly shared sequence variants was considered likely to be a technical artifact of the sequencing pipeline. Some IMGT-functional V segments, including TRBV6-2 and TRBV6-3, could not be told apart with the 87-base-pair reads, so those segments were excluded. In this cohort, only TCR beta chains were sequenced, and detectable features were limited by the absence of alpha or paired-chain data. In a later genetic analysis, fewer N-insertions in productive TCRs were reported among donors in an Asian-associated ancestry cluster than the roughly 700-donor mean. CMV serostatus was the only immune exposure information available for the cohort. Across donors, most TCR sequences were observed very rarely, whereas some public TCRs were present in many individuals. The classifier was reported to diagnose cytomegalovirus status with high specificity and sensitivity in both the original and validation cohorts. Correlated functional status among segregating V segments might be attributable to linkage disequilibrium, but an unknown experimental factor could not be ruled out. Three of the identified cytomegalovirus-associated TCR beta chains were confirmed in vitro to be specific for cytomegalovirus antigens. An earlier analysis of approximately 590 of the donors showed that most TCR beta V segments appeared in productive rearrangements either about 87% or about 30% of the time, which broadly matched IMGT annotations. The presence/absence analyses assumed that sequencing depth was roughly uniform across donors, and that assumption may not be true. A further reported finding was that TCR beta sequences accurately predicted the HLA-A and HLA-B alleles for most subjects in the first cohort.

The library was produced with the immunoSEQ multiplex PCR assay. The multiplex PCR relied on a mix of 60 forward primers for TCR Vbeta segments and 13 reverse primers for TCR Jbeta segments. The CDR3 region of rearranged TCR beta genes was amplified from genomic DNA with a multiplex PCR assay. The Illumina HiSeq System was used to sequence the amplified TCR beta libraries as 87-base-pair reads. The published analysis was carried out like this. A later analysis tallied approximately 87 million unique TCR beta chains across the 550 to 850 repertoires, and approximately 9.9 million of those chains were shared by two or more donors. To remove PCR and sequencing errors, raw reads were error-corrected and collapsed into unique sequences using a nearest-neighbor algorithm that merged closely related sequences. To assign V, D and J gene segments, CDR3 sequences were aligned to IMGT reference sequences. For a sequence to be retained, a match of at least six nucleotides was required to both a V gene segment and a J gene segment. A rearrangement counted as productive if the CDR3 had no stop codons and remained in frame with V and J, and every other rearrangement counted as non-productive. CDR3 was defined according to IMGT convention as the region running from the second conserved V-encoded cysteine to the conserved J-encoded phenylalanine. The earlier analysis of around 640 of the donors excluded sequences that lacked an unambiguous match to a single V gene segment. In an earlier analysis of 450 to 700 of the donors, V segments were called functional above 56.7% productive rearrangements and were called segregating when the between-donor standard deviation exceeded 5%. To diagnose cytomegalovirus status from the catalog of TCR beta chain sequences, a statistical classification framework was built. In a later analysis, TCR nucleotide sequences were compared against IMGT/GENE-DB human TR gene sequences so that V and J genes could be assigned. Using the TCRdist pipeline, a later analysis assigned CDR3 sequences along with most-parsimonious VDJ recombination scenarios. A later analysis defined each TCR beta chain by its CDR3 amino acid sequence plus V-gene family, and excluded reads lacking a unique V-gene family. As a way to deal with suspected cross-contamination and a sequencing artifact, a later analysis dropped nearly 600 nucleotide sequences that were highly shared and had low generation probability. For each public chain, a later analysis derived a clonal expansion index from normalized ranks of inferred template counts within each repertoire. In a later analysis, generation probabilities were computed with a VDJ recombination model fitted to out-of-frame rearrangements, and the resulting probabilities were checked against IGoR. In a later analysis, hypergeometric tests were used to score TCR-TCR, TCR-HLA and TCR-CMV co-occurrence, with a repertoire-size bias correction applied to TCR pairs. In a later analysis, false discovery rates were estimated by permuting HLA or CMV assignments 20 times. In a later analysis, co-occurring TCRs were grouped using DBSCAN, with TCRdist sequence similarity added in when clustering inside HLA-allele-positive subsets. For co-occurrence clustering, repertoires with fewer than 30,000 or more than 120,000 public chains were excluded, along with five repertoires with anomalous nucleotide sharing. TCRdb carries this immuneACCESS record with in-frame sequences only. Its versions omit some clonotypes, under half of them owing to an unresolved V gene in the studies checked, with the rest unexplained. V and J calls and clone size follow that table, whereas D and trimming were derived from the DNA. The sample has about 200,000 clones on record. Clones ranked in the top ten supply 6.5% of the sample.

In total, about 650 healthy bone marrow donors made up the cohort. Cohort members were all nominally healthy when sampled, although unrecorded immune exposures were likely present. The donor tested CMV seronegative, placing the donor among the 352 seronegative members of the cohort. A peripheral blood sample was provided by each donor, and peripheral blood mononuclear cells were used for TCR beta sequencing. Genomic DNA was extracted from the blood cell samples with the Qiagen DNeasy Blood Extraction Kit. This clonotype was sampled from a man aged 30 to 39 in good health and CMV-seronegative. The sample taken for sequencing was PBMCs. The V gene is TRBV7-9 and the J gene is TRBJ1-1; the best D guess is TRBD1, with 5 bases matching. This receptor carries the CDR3 CASSTREDPEAFF. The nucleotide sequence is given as TGTGCCAGCAGCACCAGGGAGGATCCTGAAGCTTTCTTT.